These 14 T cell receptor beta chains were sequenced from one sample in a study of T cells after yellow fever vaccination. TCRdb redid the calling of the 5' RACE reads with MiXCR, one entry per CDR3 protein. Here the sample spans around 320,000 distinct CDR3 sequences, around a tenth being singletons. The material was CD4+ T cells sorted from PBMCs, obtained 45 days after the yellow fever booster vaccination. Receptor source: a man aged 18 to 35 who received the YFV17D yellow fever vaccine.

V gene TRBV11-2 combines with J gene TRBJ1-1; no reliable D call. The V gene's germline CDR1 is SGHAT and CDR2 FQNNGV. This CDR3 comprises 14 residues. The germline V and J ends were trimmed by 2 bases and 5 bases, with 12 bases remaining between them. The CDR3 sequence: CASSLIPGGTEAFF. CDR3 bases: TGTGCCAGCAGCTTAATACCAGGTGGGACTGAAGCTTTCTTT.

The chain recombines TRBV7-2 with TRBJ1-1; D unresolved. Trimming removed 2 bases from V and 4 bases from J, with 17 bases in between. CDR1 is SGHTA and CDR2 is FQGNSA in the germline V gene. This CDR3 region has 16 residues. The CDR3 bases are TGTGCCAGCAGCTTACGGGTGGCCGGCGGTCGCACTGAAGCTTTCTTT. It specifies CASSLRVAGGRTEAFF.

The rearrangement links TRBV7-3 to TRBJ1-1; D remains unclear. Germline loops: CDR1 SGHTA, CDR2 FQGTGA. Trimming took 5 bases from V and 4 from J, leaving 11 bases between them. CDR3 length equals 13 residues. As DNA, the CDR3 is TGTGCCAGCAGCCCGGGGAGAGCCACTGAAGCTTTCTTT. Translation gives CASSPGRATEAFF.

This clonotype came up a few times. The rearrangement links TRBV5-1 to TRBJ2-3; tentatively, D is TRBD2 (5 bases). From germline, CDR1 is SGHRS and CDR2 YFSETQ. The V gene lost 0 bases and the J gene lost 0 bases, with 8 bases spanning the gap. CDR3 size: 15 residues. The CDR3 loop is CASSLDTGSTDTQYF. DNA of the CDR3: TGCGCCAGCAGCTTGGACACGGGGAGCACAGATACGCAGTATTTT.

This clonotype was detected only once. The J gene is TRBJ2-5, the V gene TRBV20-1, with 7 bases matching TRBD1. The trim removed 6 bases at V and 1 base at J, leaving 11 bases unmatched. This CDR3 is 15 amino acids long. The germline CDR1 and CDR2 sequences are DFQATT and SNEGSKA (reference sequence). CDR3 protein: CSAIQRTGFQETQYF. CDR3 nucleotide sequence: TGCAGTGCCATCCAAAGGACAGGATTCCAAGAGACCCAGTACTTC.

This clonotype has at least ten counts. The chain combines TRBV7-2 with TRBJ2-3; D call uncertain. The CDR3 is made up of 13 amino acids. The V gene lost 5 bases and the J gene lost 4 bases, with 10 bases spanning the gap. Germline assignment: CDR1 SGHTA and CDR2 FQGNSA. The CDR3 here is CASSRPTADTQYF. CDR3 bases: TGTGCCAGCAGCCGCCCGACCGCAGATACGCAGTATTTT.

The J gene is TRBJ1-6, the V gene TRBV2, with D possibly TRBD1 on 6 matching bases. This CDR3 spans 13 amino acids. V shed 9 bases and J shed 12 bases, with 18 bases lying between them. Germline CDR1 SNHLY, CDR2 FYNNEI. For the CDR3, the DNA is TGTGCCAGTGGCCGTTGGGCAGGGGAACCCCTCCACTTT. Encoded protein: CASGRWAGEPLHF.

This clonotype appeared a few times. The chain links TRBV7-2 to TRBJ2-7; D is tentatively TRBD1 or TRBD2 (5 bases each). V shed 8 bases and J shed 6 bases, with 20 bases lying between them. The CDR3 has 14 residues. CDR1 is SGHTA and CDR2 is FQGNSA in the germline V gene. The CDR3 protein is CASHEGMGWGEQYF. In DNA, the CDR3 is TGTGCCAGCCATGAGGGGATGGGATGGGGCGAGCAGTACTTC.

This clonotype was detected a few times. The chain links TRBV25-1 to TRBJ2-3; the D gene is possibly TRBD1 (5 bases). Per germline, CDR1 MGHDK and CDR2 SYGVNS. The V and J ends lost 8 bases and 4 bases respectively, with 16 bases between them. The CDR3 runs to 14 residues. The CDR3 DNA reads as TGTGCCAGCCAGACCCCAGGGATCTCAGATACGCAGTATTTT. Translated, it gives CASQTPGISDTQYF.

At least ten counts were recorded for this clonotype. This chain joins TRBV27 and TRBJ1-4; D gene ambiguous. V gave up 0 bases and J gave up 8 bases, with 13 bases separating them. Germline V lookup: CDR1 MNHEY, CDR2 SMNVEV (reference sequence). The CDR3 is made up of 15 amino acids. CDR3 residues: CASSLSALRPEKLFF. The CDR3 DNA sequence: TGTGCCAGCAGTTTATCAGCCCTGCGGCCGGAAAAACTGTTTTTT.

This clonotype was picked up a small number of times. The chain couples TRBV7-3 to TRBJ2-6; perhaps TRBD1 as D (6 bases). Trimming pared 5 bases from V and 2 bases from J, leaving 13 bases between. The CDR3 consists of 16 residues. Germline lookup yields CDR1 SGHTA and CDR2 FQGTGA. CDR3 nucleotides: TGTGCCAGCAGCGTCGCTGGGGGCCCTGGGGCCAACGTCCTGACTTTC. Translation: CASSVAGGPGANVLTF.

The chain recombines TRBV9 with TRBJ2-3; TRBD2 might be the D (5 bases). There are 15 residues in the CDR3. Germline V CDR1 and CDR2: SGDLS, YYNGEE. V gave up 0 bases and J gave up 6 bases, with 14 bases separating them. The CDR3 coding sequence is TGTGCCAGCAGCGTAGTGAGTCTAGCCGCTGATACGCAGTATTTT. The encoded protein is CASSVVSLAADTQYF.

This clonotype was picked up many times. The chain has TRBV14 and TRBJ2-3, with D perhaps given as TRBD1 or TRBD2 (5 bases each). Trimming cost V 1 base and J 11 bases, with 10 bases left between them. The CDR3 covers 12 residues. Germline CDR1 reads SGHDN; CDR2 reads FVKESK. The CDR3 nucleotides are TGTGCCAGCAGCCAAGGTGGGGGAAGGCAGTATTTT. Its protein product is CASSQGGGRQYF.

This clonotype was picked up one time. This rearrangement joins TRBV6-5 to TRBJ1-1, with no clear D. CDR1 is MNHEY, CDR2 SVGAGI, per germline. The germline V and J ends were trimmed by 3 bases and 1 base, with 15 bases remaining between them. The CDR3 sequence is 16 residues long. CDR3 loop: CASSYSPRVANTEAFF. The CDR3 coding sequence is TGTGCCAGCAGTTATAGCCCGCGGGTAGCGAACACTGAAGCTTTCTTT.